Detailed here is one T cell receptor (beta chain). This clonotype was recorded once. Its antigen target is currently unknown. Its ends do not fully match the called genes, so a read error is possible. This entry comes from a study of CD8 T cells in ankylosing spondylitis (dated by TCRdb to 2017 to 2019). Concerning the study at large: The study profiled T cell receptor beta repertoires in healthy donors and ankylosing spondylitis patients to find disease-linked TCR variants. Peripheral blood was sampled, and synovial fluid was also collected from ankylosing spondylitis patients. The full study cohort comprised roughly 24 ankylosing spondylitis patients and 110 or so healthy donors. Here is what the overall study found, with its caveats: The disease-linked clones were reported to be significantly enriched in matched synovial fluid samples from ankylosing spondylitis patients. A TCR beta motif of eight highly homologous amino acid variants appeared characteristic of blood from ankylosing spondylitis patients. A CD8+ phenotype was shown by the disease-linked clones, which were found at relatively low frequencies in peripheral blood. Some motif variants had previously been reported in the synovial fluid and blood of reactive arthritis patients, which suggests shared mechanisms of disease initiation.

The CDR3 covers 15 residues, taking in both the cysteine and the phenylalanine. Only the CDR3 DNA stays, 45 bases, in frame from base 1. From the germline V gene, CDR1 is SGHVS and CDR2 is FNYEAQ. These reads were obtained on an Illumina HiSeq 2500. Quantitative 5'-RACE with molecular barcodes was used to prepare TCR beta libraries. The authors' pipeline ran thus. A new computational method, built on a probabilistic model of VDJ rearrangement, was used to identify disease-linked TCR variants. The raw public data were reprocessed by TCRdb itself: fastp quality trimming at Q25, MiXCR clonotype calling, in-frame beta chains only. Here each entry gathers all rows of one CDR3 protein and keeps the most common genes and DNA. TCRdb, rather than the study authors, made the V and J calls. The sample table holds 250,000 to 350,000 distinct CDR3 sequences, of which 15% to 20% were seen once. Of the sample, less than 9.5% falls within the top ten clones.

This sequence uses TRBV7-6 and TRBJ1-1; TRBD1 is a weak D gene call, 6 bases matching. This sequence was found in a male donor with ankylosing spondylitis or in good health (not recorded which). The sample consisted of blood, either unsorted or a sorted T cell fraction (not recorded which). CDR3 protein: CTSSRSGQPNTEAFF. The nucleotide sequence is TGTACCAGCAGCCGATCTGGACAGCCGAACACTGAAGCTTTCTTT.